The count of the clone carrying this T cell receptor beta chain is one. What it binds is unknown. A read error is possible here, since a much larger clone lies one base away. Co-extracting RNA and DNA was done with 20-30 mg of unsorted bulk tissue as input. The CDR3 spans 19 residues. This sample was taken from a study of tumor-infiltrating lymphocytes in primary liver carcinoma. Study-wide points: Representation across all five tumor regions was limited to only about 7-24% of top clones.

The researchers produced TCR beta cDNA from roughly 500 ng total RNA with a constant-region primer. Library construction for TCR beta comprised three nested multiplex PCR rounds performed with slightly modified ARM-PCR. Amplification in the first two PCR rounds was performed using TRBV1-TRBV30 forward primers and a C-beta reverse primer for approximately 10 cycles each. A single record per CDR3 protein comes from TCRdb applying MiXCR to the multiplex PCR reads. The table has 60,000 to 90,000 distinct CDR3 sequences, over 60% seen once. The chain carries TRBV1 and TRBJ2-3; the table's D call of TRBD2 was not tested on the DNA. TRBV1 is a pseudogene. This sequence originates from a middle-aged man with primary liver carcinoma and hepatitis B virus infection. Specimen: liver tumor tissue from sampling region 4. As for subset: tumor region T4, right-lateral pole. The chain's CDR3 is CTSSQVSSGTSGCTNTQYF. CDR3 nucleotides: TGCACCAGCAGCCAAGTATCATCCGGGACTAGCGGATGCACAAATACGCAGTATTTT.